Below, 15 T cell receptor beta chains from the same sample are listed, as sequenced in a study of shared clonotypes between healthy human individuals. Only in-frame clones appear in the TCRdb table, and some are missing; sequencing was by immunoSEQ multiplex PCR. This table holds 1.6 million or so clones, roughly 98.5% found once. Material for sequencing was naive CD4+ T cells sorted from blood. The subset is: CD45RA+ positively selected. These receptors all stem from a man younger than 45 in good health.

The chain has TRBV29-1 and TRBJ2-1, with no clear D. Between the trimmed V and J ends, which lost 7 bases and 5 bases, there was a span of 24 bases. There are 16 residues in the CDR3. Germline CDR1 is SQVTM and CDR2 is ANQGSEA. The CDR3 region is CSGQGRWVGDHNEQFF. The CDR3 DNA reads TGCAGCGGCCAAGGCCGTTGGGTGGGTGACCACAATGAGCAGTTCTTC.

Here the CDR3 reads CASSFERGRTGELFF. In DNA, the CDR3 is TGTGCCAGCAGCTTCGAGCGGGGCCGCACCGGGGAGCTGTTTTTT. The chain combines TRBV7-3 with TRBJ2-2, with 7 nucleotides matching TRBD2. This CDR3 region has 15 residues. V lost 3 bases and J lost 4; bases outside the gene matches: 5. Germline-derived CDR1 and CDR2 are SGHTA and FQGTGA.

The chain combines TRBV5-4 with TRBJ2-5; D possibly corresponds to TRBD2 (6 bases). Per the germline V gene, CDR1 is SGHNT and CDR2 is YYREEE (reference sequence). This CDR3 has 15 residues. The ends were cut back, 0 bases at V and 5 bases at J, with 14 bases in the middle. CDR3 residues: CASSLAAGTFETQYF. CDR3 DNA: TGTGCCAGCAGCTTGGCAGCCGGGACTTTCGAGACCCAGTACTTC.

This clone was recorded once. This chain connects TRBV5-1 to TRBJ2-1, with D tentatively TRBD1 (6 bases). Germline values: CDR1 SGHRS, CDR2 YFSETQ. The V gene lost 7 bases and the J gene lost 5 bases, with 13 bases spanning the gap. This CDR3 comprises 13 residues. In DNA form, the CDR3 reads TGCGCCAGCGCAGGGGACCCAGACAATGAGCAGTTCTTC. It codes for CASAGDPDNEQFF.

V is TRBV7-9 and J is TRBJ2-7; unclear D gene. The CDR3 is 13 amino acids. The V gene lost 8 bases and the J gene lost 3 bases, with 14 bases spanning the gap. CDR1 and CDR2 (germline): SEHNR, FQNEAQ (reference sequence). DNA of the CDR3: TGTGCCAGCTCCCGATACCAACTCTACGAGCAGTACTTC. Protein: CASSRYQLYEQYF.

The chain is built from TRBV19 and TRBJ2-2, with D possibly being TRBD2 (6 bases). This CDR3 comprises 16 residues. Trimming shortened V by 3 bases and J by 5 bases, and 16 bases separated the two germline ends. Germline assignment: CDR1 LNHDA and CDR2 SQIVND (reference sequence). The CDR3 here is CASSIFTSGSTGELFF. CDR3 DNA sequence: TGTGCCAGTAGTATTTTTACCAGCGGGTCAACCGGGGAGCTGTTTTTT. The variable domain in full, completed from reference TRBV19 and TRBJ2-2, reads DGGITQSPKYLFRKEGQNVTLSCEQNLNHDAMYWYRQDPGQGLRLIYYSQIVNDFQKGDIAEGYSVSREKKESFPLTVTSAQKNPTAFYLCASSIFTSGSTGELFFGEGSRLTVL.

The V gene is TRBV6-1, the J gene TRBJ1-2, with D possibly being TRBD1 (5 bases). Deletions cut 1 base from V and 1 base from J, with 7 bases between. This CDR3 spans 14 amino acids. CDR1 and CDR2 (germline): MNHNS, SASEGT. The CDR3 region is CASSEVQGNYGYTF. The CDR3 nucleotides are TGTGCCAGCAGTGAAGTTCAGGGTAACTATGGCTACACCTTC.

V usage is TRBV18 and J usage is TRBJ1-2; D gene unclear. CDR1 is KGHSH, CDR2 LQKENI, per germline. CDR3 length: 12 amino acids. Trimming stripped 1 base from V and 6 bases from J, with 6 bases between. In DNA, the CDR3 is TGTGCCAGCTCACCACAGGGCCATGGCTACACCTTC. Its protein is CASSPQGHGYTF.

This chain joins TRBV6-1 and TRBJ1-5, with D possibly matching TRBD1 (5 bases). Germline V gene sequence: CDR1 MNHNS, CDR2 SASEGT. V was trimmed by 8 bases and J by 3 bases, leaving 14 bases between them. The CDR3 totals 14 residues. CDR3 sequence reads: CASGAPTFNQPQHF. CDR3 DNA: TGTGCCAGCGGGGCGCCGACCTTCAATCAGCCCCAGCATTTT.

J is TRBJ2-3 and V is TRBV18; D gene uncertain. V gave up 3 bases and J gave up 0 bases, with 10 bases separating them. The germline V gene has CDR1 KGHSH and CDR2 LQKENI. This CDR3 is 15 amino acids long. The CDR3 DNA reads TGTGCCAGCTCACCGGCCAGCTCTAGCACAGATACGCAGTATTTT. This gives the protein CASSPASSSTDTQYF.

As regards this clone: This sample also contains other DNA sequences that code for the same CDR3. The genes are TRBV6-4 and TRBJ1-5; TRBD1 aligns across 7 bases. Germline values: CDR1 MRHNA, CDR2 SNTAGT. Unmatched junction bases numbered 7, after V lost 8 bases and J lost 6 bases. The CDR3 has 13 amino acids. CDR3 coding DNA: TGTGCCAGCTCAGACAGGGTTGGTCAGCCCCAGCATTTT. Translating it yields CASSDRVGQPQHF.

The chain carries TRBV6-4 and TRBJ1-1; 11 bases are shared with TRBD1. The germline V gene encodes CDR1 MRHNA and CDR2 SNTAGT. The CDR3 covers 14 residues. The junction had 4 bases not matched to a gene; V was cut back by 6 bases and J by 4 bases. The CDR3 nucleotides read TGTGCCAGCAGCCGGGACAGGGGGTCCACTGAAGCTTTCTTT. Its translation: CASSRDRGSTEAFF.

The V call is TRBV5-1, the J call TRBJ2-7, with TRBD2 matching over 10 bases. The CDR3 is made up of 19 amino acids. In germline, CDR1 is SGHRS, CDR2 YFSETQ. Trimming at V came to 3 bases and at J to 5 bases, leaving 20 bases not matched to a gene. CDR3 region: CASSSGLGSPGLASHEQYF. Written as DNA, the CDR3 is TGCGCCAGCAGCTCTGGTCTTGGGAGCCCGGGACTAGCGTCCCACGAGCAGTACTTC.

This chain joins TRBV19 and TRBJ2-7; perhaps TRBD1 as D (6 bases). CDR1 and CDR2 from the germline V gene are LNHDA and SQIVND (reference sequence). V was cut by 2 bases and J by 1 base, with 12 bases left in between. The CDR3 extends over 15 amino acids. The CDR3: CASSIRRGLSYEQYF. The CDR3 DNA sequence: TGTGCCAGTAGTATACGCAGGGGCCTTTCCTACGAGCAGTACTTC.

CDR3 protein: CASSVGQIQETQYF. The DNA for the CDR3 is TGTGCCAGCAGCGTAGGACAGATACAAGAGACCCAGTACTTC. The chain links TRBV9 to TRBJ2-5; tentatively, D is TRBD1 (5 bases). Trimming pared 0 bases from V and 2 bases from J, leaving 8 bases between. Germline V CDR1 and CDR2: SGDLS, YYNGEE. The CDR3 contains 14 residues.